Here is one T cell receptor (beta chain) with its context. The data are from a study of blood T cell repertoires in COVID-19. Study summary: PBMCs, B-cell-depleted T cells, or T cells provided the cDNA or gDNA that made up the material.

The Seattle patients joined while their infection was active and were tracked longitudinally afterward. Per the study methods: Estimation of nucleated cell counts relied on the amplification of reference gene primers. The data were produced by immunoSEQ multiplex PCR, yet TCRdb's version contains in-frame clones alone and is incomplete. Clone size and V and J calls were adopted from that table, with D and trimming inferred from the DNA. Seen here are more than 250,000 clones, about nine tenths observed once, and the top ten hold 6.3%. After removal of 6 bases from V and 3 bases from J, the junction contained 5 bases not matched to a gene. CDR1 and CDR2 (germline): SGHTA, FQGNSA. This CDR3 has 16 residues.

The chain has TRBV7-2 and TRBJ2-3; 14 bases are shared with TRBD2. The receptor was derived from a woman between 45 and 65 years old with COVID-19, enrolled during active disease. The sample consisted of peripheral blood. In DNA form, the CDR3 reads TGTGCCAGCAGTGGGACTAGCGGGAGTGGAACAGATACGCAGTATTTT. Amino acid sequence: CASSGTSGSGTDTQYF.